One sample yielded the 28 T cell receptor beta chains listed below, sequenced in a study of radiotherapy plus CTLA-4 blockade in lung cancer. Assay: immunoSEQ multiplex PCR; the TCRdb copy retains only in-frame clones and omits some. The sample comprises over 85,000 clones, approximately 86% of which are singletons, and approximately 5% rests with the top ten. Sequencing used peripheral blood, obtained from a patient treated with radiotherapy plus ipilimumab. The receptor set was obtained from a human donor with non-small cell lung cancer that progressed on radiotherapy plus ipilimumab.

This chain uses TRBV14 with TRBJ2-5; a possible D gene is TRBD2 (6 bases). CDR3 length equals 16 residues. V shed 2 bases and J shed 1 base, with 14 bases lying between them. The germline gives CDR1 SGHDN, CDR2 FVKESK. The CDR3 DNA reads as TGTGCCAGCAGCCAAACCGGGGGTGGAACCCAAGAGACCCAGTACTTC. This sequence encodes CASSQTGGGTQETQYF.

The genes are TRBV27 and TRBJ1-3, with unresolved D. The CDR3 is 14 amino acids. CDR1 MNHEY and CDR2 SMNVEV come from the germline V gene (reference sequence). V dropped 3 bases and J dropped 0 bases, with 6 bases sitting between them. For the CDR3, the DNA is TGTGCCAGCAGTTTTCGGGGCTCTGGAAACACCATATATTTT. Translating gives CASSFRGSGNTIYF.

This sequence joins TRBV4-1 and TRBJ2-1; 10 bases line up with TRBD2. CDR1 MGHRA and CDR2 YSYEKL come from the germline V gene. This CDR3 region has 16 residues. The J segment lost 10 bases and the V segment lost 0 bases, leaving 9 bases of the junction unmatched. This CDR3 reads CASSQDTAGGPGEQFF. Here the CDR3 DNA reads TGCGCCAGCAGCCAAGATACAGCGGGAGGGCCAGGGGAGCAGTTCTTC.

The chain joins TRBV19 to TRBJ1-1, with D possibly TRBD1 on 5 matching bases. This CDR3 spans 14 amino acids. Looked up from germline, CDR1 is LNHDA and CDR2 is SQIVND (reference sequence). The V end was cut by 3 bases, the J end by 4 bases, with 12 bases between. DNA for the CDR3: TGTGCCAGTAGTATGGCAGGGCCTGCCACTGAAGCTTTCTTT. Encoded protein: CASSMAGPATEAFF. Full variable domain (missing parts from reference TRBV19 and TRBJ1-1): DGGITQSPKYLFRKEGQNVTLSCEQNLNHDAMYWYRQDPGQGLRLIYYSQIVNDFQKGDIAEGYSVSREKKESFPLTVTSAQKNPTAFYLCASSMAGPATEAFFGQGTRLTVV.

The chain joins TRBV2 to TRBJ2-7, with D possibly being TRBD1 or TRBD2 (6 bases each). Per the germline V gene, CDR1 is SNHLY and CDR2 is FYNNEI. Trimming took 10 bases from V and 6 from J, leaving 28 bases between them. The CDR3 totals 16 residues. CDR3 protein: CATRPPPGPRGREQYF. DNA for the CDR3: TGTGCCACCAGACCCCCCCCGGGACCCCGGGGGCGCGAGCAGTACTTC.

The gene calls are TRBV2 and TRBJ2-1, with 7 positions matching TRBD1. Germline V gives CDR1 SNHLY, CDR2 FYNNEI. V dropped 4 bases and J dropped 8; count of bases not matched to a gene: 2. CDR3 length: 12 amino acids. This CDR3 is CASSGQGDEQFF. CDR3 DNA: TGTGCCAGCAGTGGACAGGGCGATGAGCAGTTCTTC.

This clone was counted a single time. The genes are TRBV1 and TRBJ2-5; the D call in the table, TRBD2, was not verified against the DNA. TRBV1 is tagged as a pseudogene. The CDR3 has 16 amino acids. CDR3 amino acids: CTSSQDRRDGQETQYF. The CDR3 region has the DNA TGCACCAGCAGCCAAGATAGGAGGGATGGCCAAGAGACCCAGTACTTC.

This clone was found once. The genes are TRBV28 and TRBJ1-5, with 9 bases fitting TRBD1. Per germline, CDR1 MDHEN and CDR2 SYDVKM. Losses at the gene ends were 6 bases for V and 5 bases for J; bases not matched to a gene: 8. The CDR3 has 15 residues. As DNA, the CDR3 is TGTGCCAGCAGCCCGACAGGGGGAAGACATCAGCCCCAGCATTTT. Its protein is CASSPTGGRHQPQHF.

The chain has TRBV5-6 and TRBJ2-1; the D is unclear. V was cut by 2 bases and J by 8 bases, with 5 bases left in between. This CDR3 is 11 amino acids long. Looked up from germline, CDR1 is SGHDT and CDR2 is YYEEEE. This CDR3 is CASSFRDEQFF. CDR3 DNA: TGTGCCAGCAGCTTTAGAGATGAGCAGTTCTTC.

The J gene is TRBJ2-1, the V gene TRBV18; D uncertain. V lost 0 bases, J lost 0 bases, and 9 bases lay in between. This CDR3 spans 16 amino acids. CDR1 and CDR2 from the germline V gene are KGHSH and LQKENI. The CDR3 DNA sequence: TGTGCCAGCTCACCACCTACCAGCAGCTCCTACAATGAGCAGTTCTTC. Protein: CASSPPTSSSYNEQFF.

The chain couples TRBV27 to TRBJ2-1; D is perhaps TRBD2 (7 bases). Trimming pared 6 bases from V and 4 bases from J, leaving 13 bases between. The germline CDR1 and CDR2 sequences are MNHEY and SMNVEV (reference sequence). CDR3 length: 14 amino acids. The CDR3 reads CASRMGGRYNEQFF. CDR3 bases: TGTGCCAGCAGAATGGGGGGGCGGTACAATGAGCAGTTCTTC.

This sequence joins TRBV18 and TRBJ1-2; no firm D call. From germline, CDR1 is KGHSH and CDR2 LQKENI. The CDR3 loop spans 15 amino acids. Between the trimmed V and J ends, which lost 6 bases and 2 bases, there was a span of 16 bases. The CDR3 is CASSFQEGANYGYTF. DNA for the CDR3: TGTGCCAGCTCCTTCCAGGAGGGCGCGAACTATGGCTACACCTTC.

V and J are TRBV18 and TRBJ2-3; 7 bases agree with TRBD1. After removal of 5 bases from V and 0 bases from J, the junction contained 11 bases not matched to a gene. Germline V gene lookup returns CDR1 KGHSH and CDR2 LQKENI. CDR3 length: 17 residues. The CDR3 DNA follows: TGTGCCAGCTCAGGACGGCAATTGACAGGGAGCACAGATACGCAGTATTTT. Its protein is CASSGRQLTGSTDTQYF.

Notes on this clone: A read error may produce the germline difference seen at one junction end. The rearrangement joins TRBV7-7 to TRBJ2-2, with D possibly matching TRBD1 (6 bases). CDR3 length equals 14 residues. Germline CDR1 is SSHAT and CDR2 is FNYEAQ (reference sequence). CDR3 in amino acids: CASSLVQGNGELFF. In DNA form, the CDR3 reads TGTGCTAGCAGCTTAGTACAGGGAAACGGGGAGCTGTTTTTT.

This chain connects TRBV23-1 to TRBJ2-7; the D gene could be TRBD1 or TRBD2 (6 bases each). TRBV23-1 is known as an ORF, though its function is uncertain. Trimming took 1 base from V and 4 from J, leaving 23 bases between them. The CDR3 contains 18 residues. The CDR3, as DNA: TGCGCCAGCAGTCAATTGAGGGGGGTCGAGAGCGGCGGTTACGAGCAGTACTTC. Translating it yields CASSQLRGVESGGYEQYF.

The gene calls are TRBV6-4 and TRBJ1-1, with D possibly TRBD1 on 6 matching bases. The V end was cut by 3 bases, the J end by 0 bases, with 20 bases between. The CDR3 has 18 residues. The germline V gene encodes CDR1 MRHNA and CDR2 SNTAGT. The CDR3 DNA reads TGTGCCAGCAGTGAAGATCGGGCACGACAGGCTATGAACACTGAAGCTTTCTTT. The encoded protein is CASSEDRARQAMNTEAFF.

V is TRBV4-1 and J is TRBJ2-7; possibly TRBD1 or TRBD2 for D (5 bases each). Trimming removed 4 bases at V and 6 bases at J, with 25 bases between. Per germline, CDR1 MGHRA and CDR2 YSYEKL. This CDR3 spans 17 amino acids. CDR3 nucleotide sequence: TGCGCCAGCAGCCTTATAACGGGACGTGACTTTTTGGGCGAGCAGTACTTC. The encoded protein is CASSLITGRDFLGEQYF.

The gene calls are TRBV29-1 and TRBJ1-2; D unresolved. Germline lookup yields CDR1 SQVTM and CDR2 ANQGSEA. The CDR3 runs 12 residues. The V and J ends lost 5 bases and 3 bases respectively, with 10 bases between them. This CDR3 reads CSVKVGDYGYTF. The CDR3 DNA sequence: TGCAGCGTTAAGGTTGGGGACTATGGCTACACCTTC.

V usage is TRBV2 and J usage is TRBJ1-1; possible D gene TRBD1, 5 bases. Between the trimmed V and J ends, which lost 10 bases and 6 bases, there was a span of 15 bases. Germline V gene lookup returns CDR1 SNHLY and CDR2 FYNNEI. The CDR3 loop spans 12 amino acids. The CDR3 DNA is TGTGCCACCACACCTGACAGCCCTGAAGCTTTCTTT. It encodes CATTPDSPEAFF.

CDR3 amino acids: CASSVGAVPYNEQFF. CDR3 coding DNA: TGTGCCAGCAGCGTAGGAGCTGTCCCCTACAATGAGCAGTTCTTC. The rearrangement uses TRBV9 and TRBJ2-1; D is uncertain. Per the germline V gene, CDR1 is SGDLS and CDR2 is YYNGEE. Trimming shortened V by 0 bases and J by 2 bases, and 9 bases separated the two germline ends. The CDR3 covers 15 residues.

CDR3 in DNA: TGTGCCTGGAGTTCTTTCCTCGGCGGGAGGACCGATGAGCAGTTCTTC. Residues: CAWSSFLGGRTDEQFF. The rearrangement uses TRBV30 and TRBJ2-1; 8 bases are a match to TRBD2. CDR3 length: 16 amino acids. V lost 2 bases and J lost 8; bases outside the gene matches: 14. Germline V lookup: CDR1 GTSNPN, CDR2 SVGIG (reference sequence).

This chain connects TRBV19 to TRBJ1-2; unclear D gene. This CDR3 region has 11 residues. Germline V gives CDR1 LNHDA, CDR2 SQIVND (reference sequence). V was shortened by 4 bases and J by 7 bases, with 7 bases between the two germline ends. CDR3 sequence: CASSRLGGYTF. CDR3 sequence (DNA): TGTGCCAGTAGTAGGTTGGGTGGCTACACCTTC.

CDR3 sequence: CASSQDWGNYEQYF. The CDR3 nucleotides read TGCGCCAGCAGCCAAGATTGGGGGAACTACGAGCAGTACTTC. J is TRBJ2-7 and V is TRBV4-3; D may correspond to TRBD1 or TRBD2 (5 bases each). V gave up 0 bases and J gave up 3 bases, with 9 bases separating them. Germline V CDR1 and CDR2: LGHNA, YSLEER. CDR3 length: 14 residues.

This chain joins TRBV18 and TRBJ1-1; a weak D match, TRBD1 (5 bases). The CDR3 consists of 13 residues. The V end was cut by 5 bases, the J end by 4 bases, with 11 bases between. Germline loops: CDR1 KGHSH, CDR2 LQKENI. The CDR3 is CASSGDQGTEAFF. DNA of the CDR3: TGTGCCAGCTCAGGAGACCAGGGCACTGAAGCTTTCTTT.

This rearrangement joins TRBV19 to TRBJ1-2, with unresolved D. Germline loops: CDR1 LNHDA, CDR2 SQIVND (reference sequence). CDR3 length equals 12 residues. The germline V and J ends were trimmed by 8 bases and 3 bases, with 10 bases remaining between them. The CDR3 sequence is CASSKGYYGYTF. The CDR3, as DNA: TGTGCCAGTTCCAAAGGTTACTATGGCTACACCTTC.

This clone was counted once. The CDR3 nucleotides read TGCGCCAGCAGCTTGCCCGGACTAGCGGGAGCCAAAAACATTCAGTACTTC. Protein: CASSLPGLAGAKNIQYF. The chain links TRBV5-1 to TRBJ2-4, with 11 positions matching TRBD2. The V gene end was trimmed by 1 base and the J gene end by 0 bases; junction bases not matched to a gene: 3. This CDR3 is 17 amino acids long. Germline V lookup: CDR1 SGHRS, CDR2 YFSETQ.

V usage is TRBV10-3 and J usage is TRBJ2-2; 8 bases line up with TRBD1. The CDR3 covers 15 residues. After removal of 5 bases from V and 6 bases from J, the junction contained 8 bases not matched to a gene. CDR1 and CDR2 from the germline V gene are ENHRY and SYGVKD. The CDR3 protein is CAISSRDRIAGELFF. The CDR3 nucleotides read TGTGCCATCAGTAGCCGGGACAGGATCGCCGGGGAGCTGTTTTTT.

This chain joins TRBV7-9 and TRBJ1-4; TRBD1 aligns across 10 bases. The CDR3 is 16 residues long. Germline V gene data show CDR1 as SEHNR and CDR2 as FQNEAQ (reference sequence). The V segment lost 5 bases and the J segment 8 bases; nucleotides outside the gene matches: 11. CDR3 sequence (DNA): TGTGCCAGCAGCCGGCGCTCCGGGACAGGGGCGGAAAAACTGTTTTTT. Translation gives CASSRRSGTGAEKLFF.